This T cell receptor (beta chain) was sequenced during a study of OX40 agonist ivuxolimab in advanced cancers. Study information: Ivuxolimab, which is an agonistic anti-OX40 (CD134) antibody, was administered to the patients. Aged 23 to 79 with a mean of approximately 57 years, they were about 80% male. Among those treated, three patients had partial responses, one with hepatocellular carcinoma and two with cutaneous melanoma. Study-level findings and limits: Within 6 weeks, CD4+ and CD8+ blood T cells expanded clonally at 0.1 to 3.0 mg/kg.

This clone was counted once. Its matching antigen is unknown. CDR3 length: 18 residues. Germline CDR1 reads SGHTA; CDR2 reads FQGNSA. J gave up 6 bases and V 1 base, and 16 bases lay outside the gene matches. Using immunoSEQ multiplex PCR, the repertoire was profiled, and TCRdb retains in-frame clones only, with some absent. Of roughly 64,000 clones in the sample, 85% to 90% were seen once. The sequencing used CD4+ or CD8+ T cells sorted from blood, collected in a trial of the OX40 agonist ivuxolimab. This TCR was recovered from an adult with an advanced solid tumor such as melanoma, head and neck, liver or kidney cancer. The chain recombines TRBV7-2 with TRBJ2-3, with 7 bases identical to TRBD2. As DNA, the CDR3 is TGTGCCAGCAGCTTAGTAGAGGGCTATGCGGGGGATTATGATACGCAGTATTTT. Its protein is CASSLVEGYAGDYDTQYF.